These T cell receptor beta chains were read from a single sample in a study of blood T cells in healthy people across ages. A single record per CDR3 protein comes from TCRdb applying MiXCR to the 5' RACE reads. Of more than 650,000 distinct CDR3 sequences in the sample, 22% were seen once. The sample comprised blood. The receptors here all came from a man in his 70s in good health. The CDR3 runs from the conserved cysteine through the conserved F or W. Each record gives: D gene, CDR3 length, V gene, J gene, clone size, CDR3 DNA, CDR3 protein. A D gene is named only where the DNA matches it firmly. The size field is filled for only some rows; it gives once, few, many or a size class.

.	11	TRBV20-1	TRBJ2-1	.	TGCAGTGCTAACCGACACAATGAGCAGTTCTTC	CSANRHNEQFF
TRBD2	13	TRBV12-3/TRBV12-4	TRBJ2-5	few	TGTGCCAGCAGTTTGCACTCGGGGGGGACCCAGTACTTC	CASSLHSGGTQYF
TRBD1	13	TRBV20-1	TRBJ1-6	.	TGCAGTGCTAAGGACAGGGCATTTTCACCCCTCCACTTT	CSAKDRAFSPLHF
TRBD1	18	TRBV27	TRBJ2-6	.	TGTGCCAGCAGTCGGGGACAGGGGCTTTTCTTGGGGGCCAACGTCCTGACTTTC	CASSRGQGLFLGANVLTF
TRBD1	15	TRBV12-3/TRBV12-4	TRBJ1-4	.	TGTGCCAGCAGTCCCTGGACAGGGGGAGGAGAAAAACTGTTTTTT	CASSPWTGGGEKLFF
.	12	TRBV4-1	TRBJ1-2	.	TGCGCCAGCAGCCAAGATCGAACTGGCTACACCTTC	CASSQDRTGYTF
.	15	TRBV7-9	TRBJ1-2	few	TGTGCCAGCAGCCTCGCTGGGGCGGCGGGCTATGGCTACACCTTC	CASSLAGAAGYGYTF
.	14	TRBV10-3	TRBJ2-2	few	TGTGCCATCAGGGGAATTTGGGGCGCCGGGGAGCTGTTTTTT	CAIRGIWGAGELFF
TRBD1	14	TRBV5-1	TRBJ2-1	few	TGCGCCAGCAGCCCCGGGACAGGCTTGGATGAGCAGTTCTTC	CASSPGTGLDEQFF
.	13	TRBV20-1	TRBJ1-2	.	TGCAGTGCTGGGGGAGTAGGGGGCTATGGCTACACCTTC	CSAGGVGGYGYTF
TRBD1	15	TRBV5-1	TRBJ1-2	few	TGCGCCAGCAGCTTGGGCGACAGGGGGCGAGTTGGCTACACCTTC	CASSLGDRGRVGYTF
TRBD1	15	TRBV20-1	TRBJ1-5	few	TGCAGTGCTAGGGAAACAGGGGTAAGCAATCAGCCCCAGCATTTT	CSARETGVSNQPQHF
.	16	TRBV4-1	TRBJ2-3	few	TGCGCCAGCAGCCAAGCCCTCCGGGTGAATACAGATACGCAGTATTTT	CASSQALRVNTDTQYF
.	14	TRBV5-1	TRBJ2-3	.	TGCGCCAGCAGCTTGTTGGAGGCTCGGGATACGCAGTATTTT	CASSLLEARDTQYF
.	15	TRBV12-3/TRBV12-4	TRBJ2-1	.	TGTGCCAGCAGTTTAATCCGGGACTCCTACAATGAGCAGTTCTTC	CASSLIRDSYNEQFF
.	13	TRBV2	TRBJ2-1	few	TGTGCCAGCAGAGGGACTCCCGTAAATGAGCAGTTCTTC	CASRGTPVNEQFF
.	13	TRBV4-1	TRBJ2-1	.	TGCGCCAGCAGCCAAGATTCCAGTTTTCAGCAGTTCTTC	CASSQDSSFQQFF
TRBD1	16	TRBV6-6	TRBJ2-5	few	TGTGCCAGCAGTTACACCGGGACAGGGTATTCGGAGACCCAGTACTTC	CASSYTGTGYSETQYF
TRBD1	16	TRBV7-9	TRBJ2-1	few	TGTGCCAGCAGCCCCCTTAGGACAGGTGATTACAATGAGCAGTTCTTC	CASSPLRTGDYNEQFF
.	12	TRBV9	TRBJ1-2	few	TGTGCCAGCAGCGTAGCTTTTGGTGGCTACACCTTC	CASSVAFGGYTF
TRBD1	15	TRBV7-8	TRBJ1-5	few	TGTGCCAGCAGCTTCGCCGGGACAGGGTATCAGCCCCAGCATTTT	CASSFAGTGYQPQHF
.	14	TRBV20-1	TRBJ2-1	.	TGCAGTGCTAGAGATAAGGACGCATACAATGAGCAGTTCTTC	CSARDKDAYNEQFF
.	13	TRBV12-3/TRBV12-4	TRBJ1-2	many	TGTGCCAGCAGTGGGACAAGAAACTATGGCTACACCTTC	CASSGTRNYGYTF
.	15	TRBV5-6	TRBJ2-1	few	TGTGCCAGCAGCTTAGGTCCCTCTTCAGGGAATGAGCAGTTCTTC	CASSLGPSSGNEQFF
.	13	TRBV29-1	TRBJ2-2	.	TGCAGCGTTGCGCCATTGAACACCGGGGAGCTGTTTTTT	CSVAPLNTGELFF
TRBD1	16	TRBV27	TRBJ1-2	.	TGTGCCAGCAGTATACTACAGGGGGTGGCTAACTATGGCTACACCTTC	CASSILQGVANYGYTF
.	11	TRBV12-3/TRBV12-4	TRBJ2-3	.	TGTGCCAGCCTAAACACAGATACGGAGTATTTT	CASLNTDTEYF
.	14	TRBV12-3/TRBV12-4	TRBJ2-5	.	TGTGCCAGCAGTGACCGGGGTGTCCAAGAGGCCCAGTACTTC	CASSDRGVQEAQYF
.	15	TRBV28	TRBJ1-6	.	TGTGCCAGCAGTTTTAGGGGGATCCATAATTCACCCCTCCACTTT	CASSFRGIHNSPLHF
.	14	TRBV12-3/TRBV12-4	TRBJ1-4	few	TGTGCCAGCAGTTTAGACAGGGCTTTTCGGAAACTGTTTTTT	CASSLDRAFRKLFF
TRBD1	16	TRBV28	TRBJ2-1	once	TGTGCCAGCAGTCCACCCGGGACAGGCTTTTACAATGAGCAGTTCTTC	CASSPPGTGFYNEQFF
.	13	TRBV12-3/TRBV12-4	TRBJ1-3	few	TGTGCCAGCCGGCCAAGGATCGGAAACACCATATATTTT	CASRPRIGNTIYF
.	13	TRBV12-3/TRBV12-4	TRBJ1-1	.	TGTGCCAGCAGTTTGTCACAGGACACTGAAGCTTTCTTT	CASSLSQDTEAFF
TRBD2	16	TRBV28	TRBJ2-1	.	TGTGCCAGCAGCAAAACAGCGGGGAGCTTCTACAATGAGCAGTTCTTC	CASSKTAGSFYNEQFF
.	15	TRBV20-1	TRBJ2-5	many	TGCAGTGCTAGCACCCGGTGGGTAAACCAAGAGACCCAGTACTTC	CSASTRWVNQETQYF
.	12	TRBV29-1	TRBJ2-1	many	TGCAGCGTGGCCCCCAAGAACGATGAGCAGTTCTTC	CSVAPKNDEQFF
.	14	TRBV9	TRBJ1-1	.	TGTGCCAGCAGCGTAGGTAGTCAGAACACTGAAGCTTTCTTT	CASSVGSQNTEAFF
.	13	TRBV12-3/TRBV12-4	TRBJ1-1	.	TGTGCCAGCAGTTTTGGGTCTGGCACTGAAGCTTTCTTT	CASSFGSGTEAFF
.	16	TRBV11-3	TRBJ2-3	.	TGTGCCAGCAGCCAGACGGGCCCCCCGGCCACAGATACGCAGTATTTT	CASSQTGPPATDTQYF
.	14	TRBV6-1	TRBJ1-2	few	TGTGCCAGCAGAGTGGACGGCAACTCCTATGGCTACACCTTC	CASRVDGNSYGYTF
.	16	TRBV4-1	TRBJ1-2	few	TGCGCCAGCAGCCAAGAGACACCAGGGTCTAACTATGGCTACACCTTC	CASSQETPGSNYGYTF
.	12	TRBV6-5	TRBJ1-2	.	TGTGCCAGCAGTCCCGGGTGGACAGGCTACACCTTC	CASSPGWTGYTF
.	14	TRBV12-3/TRBV12-4	TRBJ2-2	.	TGTGCCAGCACCGCCAAACTGACCACCGGGGAGCTGTTTTTT	CASTAKLTTGELFF
.	16	TRBV5-1	TRBJ2-1	few	TGCGCCAGCAGCTTGGAGGGAGCGGTTACTTACAATGAGCAGTTCTTC	CASSLEGAVTYNEQFF
.	13	TRBV7-3	TRBJ1-1	few	TGTGCCAGCAGCTTAAACGGGTGGGAAGAAGCTTTCTTT	CASSLNGWEEAFF
.	14	TRBV12-3/TRBV12-4	TRBJ2-1	.	TGTGCCAGCAGCTCCAGCGGGCTTGACAATGAGCAGTTCTTC	CASSSSGLDNEQFF
TRBD1	13	TRBV28	TRBJ2-3	few	TGTGCCAGCAGTTCGTGGACAGGAGATACGCAGTATTTT	CASSSWTGDTQYF
.	12	TRBV28	TRBJ2-5	.	TGTGCCAGCAGTTTCCCTCGTCGGGCCCAGTACTTC	CASSFPRRAQYF
.	16	TRBV9	TRBJ2-7	few	TGTGCCGGCAGCGGCGGCCCTCAGGATTTCTCCTACGAGCAGTACTTC	CAGSGGPQDFSYEQYF
.	15	TRBV7-2	TRBJ1-5	few	TGTGCCAGCAGCTTCGACGGGAACAGCAATCAGCCCCAGCATTTT	CASSFDGNSNQPQHF
.	13	TRBV5-1	TRBJ1-4	many	TGCGCCAGCCGGATGCGCGATGGTGAAAAACTGTTTTTT	CASRMRDGEKLFF